Listed below are T cell receptor beta chains from one sample, sequenced in a study of OX40 agonist ivuxolimab in advanced cancers. The data were produced by immunoSEQ multiplex PCR, yet TCRdb's version contains in-frame clones alone and is incomplete. The sample contains 53,000 or so clones, roughly three quarters of which appear only once. Sample: CD4+ or CD8+ T cells sorted from blood, taken in a trial of the OX40 agonist ivuxolimab. The receptors here all came from an adult with an advanced solid tumor such as melanoma, head and neck, liver or kidney cancer. Both conserved end residues are part of each CDR3. The order of the fields is J gene, V gene, clone size, D gene, CDR3 protein, CDR3 DNA. The D gene is left open where the match is weak. Only part of the rows carry a size: once, few, many, or a class if the clone is expanded.

>TRBJ1-5|TRBV27|-|-
CASSLNRADQPQHF
TGTGCCAGCAGTCTAAACAGGGCAGACCAGCCCCAGCATTTT
>TRBJ2-7|TRBV18|-|-
CASSPGRGPYEQYF
TGTGCCAGCTCACCGGGAAGAGGTCCCTACGAGCAGTACTTC
>TRBJ2-7|TRBV29-1|-|-
CSVGGDSYYEQYF
TGCAGCGTTGGAGGTGACTCCTACTACGAGCAGTACTTC
>TRBJ2-3|TRBV5-1|-|-
CASSQQTSSDTQYF
TGCGCCAGCAGCCAACAAACATCCTCAGATACGCAGTATTTT
>TRBJ2-1|TRBV6-5|once|TRBD2
CASSRRGVYNEQFF
TGTGCCAGCAGTCGTCGGGGGGTCTACAATGAGCAGTTCTTC
>TRBJ2-3|TRBV5-1|-|-
CASSLEDSSTDTQYF
TGCGCCAGCAGCTTGGAAGACAGTAGCACAGATACGCAGTATTTT
>TRBJ1-5|TRBV5-1|-|-
CASRAVAGGNQPQHF
TGCGCCAGCAGAGCGGTGGCGGGGGGCAATCAGCCCCAGCATTTT
>TRBJ2-1|TRBV11-3|-|TRBD2
CASSFDGKGPSGGNEQFF
TGTGCCAGCAGCTTTGACGGGAAGGGGCCTAGCGGAGGGAATGAGCAGTTCTTC
>TRBJ1-1|TRBV6-1|few|TRBD1
CASSNRGLNTEAFF
TGTGCCAGCAGTAACAGGGGGCTGAACACTGAAGCTTTCTTT
>TRBJ2-7|TRBV29-1|-|TRBD1
CSVAPSRDRGWQYF
TGCAGCGTTGCCCCTTCCCGGGACAGGGGATGGCAGTACTTC
>TRBJ2-5|TRBV10-3|-|TRBD2
CAISEIAGASGTQYF
TGTGCCATCAGTGAGATAGCGGGGGCTTCCGGGACCCAGTACTTC
>TRBJ2-7|TRBV19|-|TRBD2
CASKAGGSNEQYF
TGTGCCAGTAAGGCGGGAGGTTCCAACGAGCAGTACTTC
>TRBJ2-2|TRBV19|-|TRBD1
CASSARQGKNTGELFF
TGTGCCAGTAGTGCCAGACAGGGGAAGAACACCGGGGAGCTGTTTTTT
>TRBJ2-3|TRBV7-3|-|-
CASSPWTYF
TGTGCCAGCAGCCCTTGGACTTATTTT
>TRBJ2-7|TRBV11-3|medium-sized|-
CASSLGGLKASEQYF
TGTGCCAGCAGCTTAGGGGGTCTCAAGGCCTCCGAGCAGTACTTC
>TRBJ1-2|TRBV9|few|TRBD1
CASSAPDRAWGYTF
TGTGCCAGCAGCGCGCCGGACAGGGCATGGGGCTACACCTTC
>TRBJ2-3|TRBV28|few|TRBD2
CASSPGTSGVSTDTQYF
TGTGCCAGCAGCCCCGGGACTAGCGGAGTTAGCACAGATACGCAGTATTTT
>TRBJ1-1|TRBV5-4|once|-
CASSLGGPAMNTEAFF
TGTGCCAGCAGCTTAGGCGGCCCTGCAATGAACACTGAAGCTTTCTTT